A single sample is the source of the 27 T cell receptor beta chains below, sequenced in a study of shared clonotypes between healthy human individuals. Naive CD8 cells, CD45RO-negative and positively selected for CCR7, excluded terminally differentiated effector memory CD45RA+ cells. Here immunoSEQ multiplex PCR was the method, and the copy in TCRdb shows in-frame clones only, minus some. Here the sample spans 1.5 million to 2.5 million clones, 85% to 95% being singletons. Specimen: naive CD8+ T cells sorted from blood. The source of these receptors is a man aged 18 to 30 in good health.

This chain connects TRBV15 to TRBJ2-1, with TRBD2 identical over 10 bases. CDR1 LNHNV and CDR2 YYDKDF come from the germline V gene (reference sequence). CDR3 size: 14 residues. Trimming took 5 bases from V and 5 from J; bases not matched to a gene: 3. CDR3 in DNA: TGTGCCACCAGCTCTAGCGGGGGAAACAATGAGCAGTTCTTC. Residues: CATSSSGGNNEQFF.

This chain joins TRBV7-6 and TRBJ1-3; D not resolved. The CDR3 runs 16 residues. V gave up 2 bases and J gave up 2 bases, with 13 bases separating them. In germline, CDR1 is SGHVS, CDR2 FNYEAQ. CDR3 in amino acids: CASSLRPDYTGNTIYF. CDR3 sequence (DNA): TGTGCCAGCAGCTTACGGCCAGATTATACTGGAAACACCATATATTTT.

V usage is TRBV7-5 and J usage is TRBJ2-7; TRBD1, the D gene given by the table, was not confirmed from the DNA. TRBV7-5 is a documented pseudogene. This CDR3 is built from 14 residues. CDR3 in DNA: TGTGCCAGAACTATTCCCAGGGCCGTTTACGAGCAGTACTTC. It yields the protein CARTIPRAVYEQYF.

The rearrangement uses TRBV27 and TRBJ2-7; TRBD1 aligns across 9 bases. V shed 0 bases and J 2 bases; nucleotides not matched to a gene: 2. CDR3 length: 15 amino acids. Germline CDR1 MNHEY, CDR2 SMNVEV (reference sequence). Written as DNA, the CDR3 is TGTGCCAGCAGTTTATCGGGACAGGGACCCTACGAGCAGTACTTC. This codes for CASSLSGQGPYEQYF.

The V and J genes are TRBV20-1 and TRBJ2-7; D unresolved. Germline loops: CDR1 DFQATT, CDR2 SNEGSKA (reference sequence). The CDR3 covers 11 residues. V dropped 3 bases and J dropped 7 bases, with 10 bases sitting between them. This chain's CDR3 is CSARRPLEQYF. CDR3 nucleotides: TGCAGTGCTAGGCGTCCTTTGGAGCAGTACTTC.

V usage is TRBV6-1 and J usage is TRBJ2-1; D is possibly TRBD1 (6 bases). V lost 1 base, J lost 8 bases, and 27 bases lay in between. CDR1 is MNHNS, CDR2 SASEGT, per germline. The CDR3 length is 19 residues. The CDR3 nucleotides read TGTGCCAGCAGTGAAGGCGATCGTTGGGGCCTCAAAGAGGGGGATGAGCAGTTCTTC. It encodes CASSEGDRWGLKEGDEQFF.

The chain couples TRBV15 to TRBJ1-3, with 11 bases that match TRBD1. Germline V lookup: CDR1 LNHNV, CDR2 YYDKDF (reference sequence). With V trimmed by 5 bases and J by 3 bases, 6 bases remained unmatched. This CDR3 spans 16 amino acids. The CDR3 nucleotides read TGTGCCACCAGCTCGGGACAGGGGGTAGTTGGAAACACCATATATTTT. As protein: CATSSGQGVVGNTIYF. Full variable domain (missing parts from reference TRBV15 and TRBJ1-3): DAMVIQNPRYQVTQFGKPVTLSCSQTLNHNVMYWYQQKSSQAPKLLFHYYDKDFNNEADTPDNFQSRRPNTSFCFLDIRSPGLGDTAMYLCATSSGQGVVGNTIYFGEGSWLTVV.

The CDR3 nucleotides are TGTGCCAGCAGTTCTATAGTGTCTTCGGACGAGCAGTACTTC. Translated: CASSSIVSSDEQYF. This chain links TRBV6-6 with TRBJ2-7, with no clear D. Germline CDR1 MNHNY, CDR2 SVGAGI (reference sequence). Trimming shortened V by 4 bases and J by 5 bases, and 15 bases separated the two germline ends. CDR3 length equals 14 residues.

CDR3 in DNA: TGTGCCAGAAGCTTTGTACTAGCGGAGACCGCCGGCGAGCAGTACTTC. Amino acids: CARSFVLAETAGEQYF. The V call is TRBV5-3, the J call TRBJ2-7; TRBD2 agrees at 8 bases. TRBV5-3 is classed as an ORF, of uncertain function. The CDR3 runs 16 residues. Trimming at V came to 2 bases and at J to 6 bases, leaving 13 bases not matched to a gene.

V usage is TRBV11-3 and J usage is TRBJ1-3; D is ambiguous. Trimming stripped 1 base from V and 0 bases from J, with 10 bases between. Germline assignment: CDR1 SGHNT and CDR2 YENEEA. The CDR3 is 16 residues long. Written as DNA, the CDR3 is TGTGCCAGCAGCTTAGGGATCCCGTTCTCTGGAAACACCATATATTTT. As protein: CASSLGIPFSGNTIYF. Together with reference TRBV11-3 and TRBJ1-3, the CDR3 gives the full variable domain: EAGVVQSPRYKIIEKKQPVAFWCNPISGHNTLYWYLQNLGQGPELLIRYENEEAVDDSQLPKDRFSAERLKGVDSTLKIQPAELGDSAVYLCASSLGIPFSGNTIYFGEGSWLTVV.

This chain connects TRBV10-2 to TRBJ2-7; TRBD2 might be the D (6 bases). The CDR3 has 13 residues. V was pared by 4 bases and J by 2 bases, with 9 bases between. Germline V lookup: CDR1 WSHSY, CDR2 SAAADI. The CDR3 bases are TGCGCCAGCAGTGCGGGGGAGACCTACGAGCAGTACTTC. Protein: CASSAGETYEQYF.

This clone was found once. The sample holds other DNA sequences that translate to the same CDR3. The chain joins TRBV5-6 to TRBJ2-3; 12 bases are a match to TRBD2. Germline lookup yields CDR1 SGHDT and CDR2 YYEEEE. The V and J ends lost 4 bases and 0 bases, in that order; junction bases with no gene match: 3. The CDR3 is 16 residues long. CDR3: CASSLGTSGSTDTQYF. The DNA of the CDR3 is TGTGCCAGCAGCCTCGGGACTAGCGGGAGCACAGATACGCAGTATTTT.

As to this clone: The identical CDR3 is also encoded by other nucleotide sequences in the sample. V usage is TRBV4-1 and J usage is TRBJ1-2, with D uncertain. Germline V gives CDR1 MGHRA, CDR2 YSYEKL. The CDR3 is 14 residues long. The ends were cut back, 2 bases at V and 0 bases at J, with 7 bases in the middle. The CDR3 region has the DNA TGCGCCAGCAGCCAACTTGGAGCTAACTATGGCTACACCTTC. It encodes CASSQLGANYGYTF.

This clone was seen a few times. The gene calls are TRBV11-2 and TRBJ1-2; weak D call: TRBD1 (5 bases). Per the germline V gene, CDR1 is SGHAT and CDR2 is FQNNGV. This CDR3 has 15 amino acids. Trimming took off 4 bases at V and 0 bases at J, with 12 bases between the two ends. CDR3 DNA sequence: TGTGCCAGCAGCTCCGAATTAGGGGCTAACTATGGCTACACCTTC. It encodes CASSSELGANYGYTF. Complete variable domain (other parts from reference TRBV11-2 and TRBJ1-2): EAGVAQSPRYKIIEKRQSVAFWCNPISGHATLYWYQQILGQGPKLLIQFQNNGVVDDSQLPKDRFSAERLKGVDSTLKIQPAKLEDSAVYLCASSSELGANYGYTFGSGTRLTVV.

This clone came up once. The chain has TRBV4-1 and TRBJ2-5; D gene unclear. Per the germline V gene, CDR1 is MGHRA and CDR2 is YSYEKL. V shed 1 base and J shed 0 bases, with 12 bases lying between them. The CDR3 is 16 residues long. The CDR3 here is CASSQGAGNNQETQYF. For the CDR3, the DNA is TGCGCCAGCAGCCAAGGGGCAGGAAATAACCAAGAGACCCAGTACTTC.

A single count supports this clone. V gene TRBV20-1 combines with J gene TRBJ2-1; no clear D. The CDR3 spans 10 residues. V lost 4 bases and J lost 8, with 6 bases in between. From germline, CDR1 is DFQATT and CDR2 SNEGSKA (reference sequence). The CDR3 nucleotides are TGCAGTGCTACGGGTGATGAGCAGTTCTTC. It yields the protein CSATGDEQFF.

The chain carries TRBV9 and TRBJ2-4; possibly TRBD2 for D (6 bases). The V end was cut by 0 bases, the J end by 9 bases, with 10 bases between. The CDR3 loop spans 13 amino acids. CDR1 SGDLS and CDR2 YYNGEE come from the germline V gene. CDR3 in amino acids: CASSVGGGGIQYF. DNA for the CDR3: TGTGCCAGCAGCGTAGGTGGGGGAGGCATTCAGTACTTC.

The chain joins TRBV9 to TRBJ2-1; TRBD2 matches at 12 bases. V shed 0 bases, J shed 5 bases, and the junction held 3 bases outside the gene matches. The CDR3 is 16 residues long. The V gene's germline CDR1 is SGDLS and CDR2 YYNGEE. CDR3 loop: CASSVASGGVDNEQFF. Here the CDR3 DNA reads TGTGCCAGCAGCGTAGCTAGCGGGGGGGTCGACAATGAGCAGTTCTTC.

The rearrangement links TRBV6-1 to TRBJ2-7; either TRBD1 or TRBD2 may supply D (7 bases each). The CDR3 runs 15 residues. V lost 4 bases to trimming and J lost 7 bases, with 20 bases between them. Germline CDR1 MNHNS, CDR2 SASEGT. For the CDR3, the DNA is TGTGCCAGCAGTGTCCGCAGGGGGGGAGGTGGGGAGCAGTACTTC. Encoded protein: CASSVRRGGGGEQYF.

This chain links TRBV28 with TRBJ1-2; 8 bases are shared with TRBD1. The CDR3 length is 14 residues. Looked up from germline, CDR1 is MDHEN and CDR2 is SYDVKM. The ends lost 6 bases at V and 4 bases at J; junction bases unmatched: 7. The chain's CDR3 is CASSRGQGGYGYTF. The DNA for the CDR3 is TGTGCCAGCAGCCGCGGACAGGGAGGCTATGGCTACACCTTC.

CDR3 nucleotides: TGTGCCTGTTCCGGGACAGGTTCCAATCAGCCCCAGCATTTT. Protein product: CACSGTGSNQPQHF. V is TRBV30 and J is TRBJ1-5, with 8 bases fitting TRBD1. Germline lookup yields CDR1 GTSNPN and CDR2 SVGIG (reference sequence). CDR3 length: 14 amino acids. V shed 6 bases, J shed 3 bases, and the junction held 7 bases outside the gene matches.

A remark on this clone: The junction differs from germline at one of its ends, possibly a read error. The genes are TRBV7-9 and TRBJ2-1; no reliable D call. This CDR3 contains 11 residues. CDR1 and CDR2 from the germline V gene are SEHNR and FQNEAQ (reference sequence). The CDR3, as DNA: TGTGCCAGCAGCTTAGTGGACGGTACGGTCTTC. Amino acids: CASSLVDGTVF.

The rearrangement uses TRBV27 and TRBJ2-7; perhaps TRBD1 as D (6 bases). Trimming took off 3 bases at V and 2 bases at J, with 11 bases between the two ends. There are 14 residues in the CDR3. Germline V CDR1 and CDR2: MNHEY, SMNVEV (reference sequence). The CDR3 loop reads CASSFRTAPYEQYF. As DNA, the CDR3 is TGTGCCAGCAGTTTCCGGACAGCCCCCTACGAGCAGTACTTC.

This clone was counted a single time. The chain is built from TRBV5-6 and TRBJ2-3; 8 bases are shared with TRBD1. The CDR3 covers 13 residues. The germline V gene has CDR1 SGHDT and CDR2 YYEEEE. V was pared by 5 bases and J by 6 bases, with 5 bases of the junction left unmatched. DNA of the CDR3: TGTGCCAGCAGTCAGGGGGCGAGTGATACGCAGTATTTT. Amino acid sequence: CASSQGASDTQYF.

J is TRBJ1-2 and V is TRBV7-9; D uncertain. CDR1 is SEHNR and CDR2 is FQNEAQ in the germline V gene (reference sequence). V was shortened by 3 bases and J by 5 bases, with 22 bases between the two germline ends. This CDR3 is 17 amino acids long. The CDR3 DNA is TGTGCCAGCAGCTTTGGGGTGGATGGACGACACGATTATGGCTACACCTTC. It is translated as CASSFGVDGRHDYGYTF.

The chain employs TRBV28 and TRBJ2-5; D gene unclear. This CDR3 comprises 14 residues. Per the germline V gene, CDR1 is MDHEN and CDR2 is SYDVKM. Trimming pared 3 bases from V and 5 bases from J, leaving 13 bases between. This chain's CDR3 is CASSFLPPLETQYF. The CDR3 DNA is TGTGCCAGCAGTTTTCTACCCCCCTTGGAGACCCAGTACTTC.

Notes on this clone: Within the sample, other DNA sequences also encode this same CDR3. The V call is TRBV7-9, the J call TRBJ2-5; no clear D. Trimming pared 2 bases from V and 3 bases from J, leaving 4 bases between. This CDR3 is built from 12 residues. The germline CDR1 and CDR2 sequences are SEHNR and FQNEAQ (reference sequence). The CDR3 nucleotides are TGTGCCAGCAGCTTATTTGAAGAGACCCAGTACTTC. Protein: CASSLFEETQYF.